Given below is one T cell receptor beta chain in context. The data were obtained in a study of blood T cell repertoires in COVID-19. Clones were sequenced by immunoSEQ multiplex PCR, and TCRdb holds only the in-frame ones, with some missing. The data hold roughly 700,000 clones, with approximately 90% observed a single time. This CDR3 is 18 amino acids long. Germline CDR1 reads GTSNPN; CDR2 reads SVGIG (reference sequence). With 0 bases removed from V and 3 bases from J, the gap between germline ends came to 23 bases. The V call is TRBV30, the J call TRBJ1-2; weak D call: TRBD1 (6 bases). The receptor comes from a woman under 30 with acute or convalescent COVID-19. The sample taken for sequencing was peripheral blood. In DNA form, the CDR3 reads TGTGCCTGGAGTGTCCCCATTACGTACAGGGAAGGGGACTATGGCTACACCTTC. It specifies CAWSVPITYREGDYGYTF.